Sequencing of this TCR beta chain was carried out in a study of graft-versus-host responses after intestinal transplantation. The overall study: In this cohort, recipients had multivisceral, liver-intestinal, or isolated intestinal transplants. Study-level results: In recipient marrow, GvH clones were found, and some appeared first in ileum or blood. Declines in HvG clones occurring early post-transplant were associated with peak circulating GvH clone levels.

Germline V lookup: CDR1 SGDLS, CDR2 YYNGEE. This CDR3 is 14 amino acids long. Unmatched junction bases numbered 0, after V lost 1 base and J lost 0 bases. Of note for this clone: Antigen: not known.

Clones were read by immunoSEQ multiplex PCR, and TCRdb kept only the in-frame ones, dropping some. Of under 100,000 clones in the sample, roughly 93% are singletons; the top ten hold 0.15% to 0.2%. The specimen was unstimulated CD4+ T cells sorted from spleen or lymph node cells, collected before transplant. The TCR was taken from a human donor who was the organ donor for an intestinal transplant. This chain uses TRBV9 with TRBJ1-1; 7 nucleotides match TRBD1. This chain's CDR3 is CASSVQGVNTEAFF. CDR3 in DNA: TGTGCCAGCAGCGTACAGGGGGTGAACACTGAAGCTTTCTTT.